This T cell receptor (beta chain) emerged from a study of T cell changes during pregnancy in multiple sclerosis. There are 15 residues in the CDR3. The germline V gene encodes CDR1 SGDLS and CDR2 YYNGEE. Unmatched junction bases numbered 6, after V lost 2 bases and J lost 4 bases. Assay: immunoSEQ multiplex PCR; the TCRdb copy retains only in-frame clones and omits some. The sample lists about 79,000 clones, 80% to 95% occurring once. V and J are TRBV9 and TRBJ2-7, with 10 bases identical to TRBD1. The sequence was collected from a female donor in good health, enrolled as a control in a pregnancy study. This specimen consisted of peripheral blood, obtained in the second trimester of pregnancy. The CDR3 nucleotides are TGTGCCAGCAGCGTCCGGACAGGGGGAAGGTACGAGCAGTACTTC. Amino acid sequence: CASSVRTGGRYEQYF. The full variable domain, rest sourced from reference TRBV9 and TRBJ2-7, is DSGVTQTPKHLITATGQRVTLRCSPRSGDLSVYWYQQSLDQGLQFLIQYYNGEERAKGNILERFSAQQFPDLHSELNLSSLELGDSALYFCASSVRTGGRYEQYFGPGTRLTVT.